Listed below are T cell receptor beta chains from one sample, sequenced in a study of shared clonotypes between healthy human individuals. The table came from immunoSEQ multiplex PCR; TCRdb's copy has only in-frame clones and leaves some out. The sample gives about 2.2 million clones, roughly 95% of which show up once; less than 2% is in the top ten. Sequencing was carried out using naive CD8+ T cells from PBMCs. These receptors came from a man aged 18 to 29 in good health. Some clones in this sample may be carry-over from other donors' samples. Both conserved end residues are part of each CDR3. Each record gives: J gene, V gene, clone size, D gene, CDR3 protein, CDR3 DNA. D genes are given only for firm matches. The size field is filled for only some rows; it gives once, few, many or a size class.

TRBJ1-2,TRBV7-3,.,.,CASSLTRRAEGYTF,TGTGCCAGCAGCTTAACAAGACGGGCTGAAGGCTACACCTTC
TRBJ2-7,TRBV14,.,.,CASSQEVVVFPYEQYF,TGTGCCAGCAGCCAAGAAGTGGTAGTATTCCCCTACGAGCAGTACTTC
TRBJ2-3,TRBV6-1,.,.,CASSFAGGFADTQYF,TGTGCCAGCAGTTTCGCCGGAGGGTTTGCAGATACGCAGTATTTT
TRBJ1-5,TRBV9,once,.,CASSPTGEGGQPQHF,TGTGCCAGCAGCCCAACGGGGGAGGGAGGACAGCCCCAGCATTTT
TRBJ2-5,TRBV4-3,.,TRBD2,CASSQDLAGEGETQYF,TGCGCCAGCAGCCAAGATCTAGCGGGAGAAGGGGAGACCCAGTACTTC
TRBJ2-3,TRBV7-2,.,.,CAKTGDREVYRCSHTQYF,.
TRBJ2-1,TRBV11-3,.,.,CASSLEGQQEDEQFF,TGTGCCAGCAGCTTAGAAGGGCAACAGGAGGATGAGCAGTTCTTC
TRBJ2-7,TRBV5-6,.,TRBD2,CASSFGEGYEQYF,TGTGCCAGCAGCTTCGGGGAGGGCTACGAGCAGTACTTC
TRBJ1-3,TRBV14,.,TRBD1,CASSQEVPGQGTSGNTIYF,TGTGCCAGCAGCCAAGAAGTTCCGGGACAGGGCACCTCTGGAAACACCATATATTTT
TRBJ1-1,TRBV28,.,.,CASSFSRTEAFF,TGTGCCAGCAGTTTTAGTAGGACTGAAGCTTTCTTT
TRBJ2-5,TRBV7-6,.,.,CASSRAPPHMRIQETQYF,TGTGCCAGCAGCCGAGCACCTCCTCATATGAGGATACAGGAGACCCAGTACTTC
TRBJ2-7,TRBV19,.,TRBD1,CASSLGGTGNEQYF,TGTGCCAGTAGTCTAGGGGGGACAGGGAACGAGCAGTACTTC
TRBJ1-5,TRBV21-1,.,.,CASSNAAGQTPGRPPNQPQHF,TGTGCCAGCAGCAATGCGGCGGGGCAAACACCTGGACGGCCCCCCAATCAGCCCCAGCATTTT
TRBJ2-3,TRBV6-1,.,.,CASSELIRGTKVTDTQYF,TGTGCCAGCAGTGAATTGATCCGGGGAACGAAGGTCACAGATACGCAGTATTTT
TRBJ1-1,TRBV7-9,.,TRBD1,CASTDADRVSVDTEAFF,TGTGCCAGCACTGATGCCGACAGGGTGAGTGTAGACACTGAAGCTTTCTTT
TRBJ2-1,TRBV7-2,.,.,CASSLADRRVDEQFF,TGTGCCAGCAGCTTAGCGGACCGCCGGGTCGATGAGCAGTTCTTC
TRBJ1-2,TRBV2,.,.,CASSGPGSNYGYTF,TGTGCCAGCAGTGGTCCGGGCTCTAACTATGGCTACACCTTC
TRBJ2-7,TRBV28,.,.,CASSFKAAYEQYF,TGTGCCAGCAGTTTTAAGGCGGCCTACGAGCAGTACTTC
TRBJ2-1,TRBV11-1,.,TRBD2,CASSLVLSGHSYNEQFF,TGTGCCAGCAGCTTAGTTCTTAGCGGGCACTCCTACAATGAGCAGTTCTTC
TRBJ2-3,TRBV19,.,.,CASSIGAGARTDTQYF,TGTGCCAGTAGTATAGGGGCAGGGGCACGCACAGATACGCAGTATTTT
TRBJ2-3,TRBV5-1,.,.,CASSPENTDTQYF,TGCGCCAGCAGCCCGGAAAACACAGATACGCAGTATTTT
TRBJ2-1,TRBV6-6,.,TRBD2,CASTSGASSYNEQFF,TGTGCCAGCACTAGCGGCGCGAGCTCCTACAATGAGCAGTTCTTC
TRBJ2-5,TRBV11-3,.,TRBD2,CASSSGTSGSFGTQYF,TGTGCCAGCAGCTCCGGGACTAGCGGGAGTTTCGGGACCCAGTACTTC
TRBJ1-5,TRBV27,.,.,CASSLDGVSNQPQHF,TGTGCCAGCAGTCTGGACGGTGTTAGCAATCAGCCCCAGCATTTT
TRBJ2-3,TRBV27,.,.,CASSPLTLTDRTDTQYF,TGTGCCAGCAGTCCACTGACCCTCACCGATCGCACAGATACGCAGTATTTT
TRBJ2-5,TRBV7-8,.,TRBD2,CASSLEGAGGLETQYF,TGTGCCAGCAGCTTAGAAGGCGCGGGAGGGCTCGAGACCCAGTACTTC
TRBJ2-1,TRBV27,.,TRBD2,CASRKRERNNEQFF,TGTGCCAGCAGAAAGCGGGAGAGGAACAATGAGCAGTTCTTC
TRBJ1-5,TRBV4-1,.,.,CASSQGYANQPQHF,TGCGCCAGCAGCCAAGGATACGCTAATCAGCCCCAGCATTTT
TRBJ1-1,TRBV4-2,.,.,CASSQGRQANTEAFF,TGTGCCAGCAGCCAAGGAAGGCAGGCGAACACTGAAGCTTTCTTT
TRBJ1-2,TRBV7-9,.,.,CASSFATANYGYTF,TGTGCCAGCAGCTTCGCGACAGCTAACTATGGCTACACCTTC
TRBJ1-1,TRBV7-3,.,TRBD1,CASSFGQGESSEAFF,TGTGCCAGCAGCTTCGGGCAGGGGGAATCTTCTGAAGCTTTCTTT
TRBJ2-7,TRBV19,.,TRBD2,CASSGRDFTYEQYF,TGTGCCAGTAGTGGGAGGGACTTTACGTACGAGCAGTACTTC
TRBJ1-5,TRBV5-6,.,.,CASSLGGGSQPQHF,TGTGCCAGCAGCTTGGGGGGAGGGAGTCAGCCCCAGCATTTT
TRBJ2-3,TRBV27,.,TRBD2,CASSLSSGSLDTQYF,TGTGCCAGCAGTCTATCTAGCGGGAGTTTAGATACGCAGTATTTT
TRBJ1-4,TRBV5-6,.,.,CASSWGSEKLFF,TGTGCCAGCAGTTGGGGGAGTGAAAAACTGTTTTTT
TRBJ2-7,TRBV5-6,.,.,CASSFGTSYEQYF,TGTGCCAGCAGCTTTGGGACCTCATACGAGCAGTACTTC
TRBJ2-7,TRBV21-1,.,.,CASSRRTSGNYEQYF,TGTGCCAGCAGCCGTCGGACTAGCGGGAATTACGAGCAGTACTTC
TRBJ1-1,TRBV2,.,TRBD1,CASSGEGARETEAFF,TGTGCCAGCAGTGGCGAGGGGGCTCGGGAGACTGAAGCTTTCTTT
TRBJ1-1,TRBV6-5,.,TRBD1,CASSWDRGYTEAFF,TGTGCCAGCAGTTGGGACAGGGGGTACACTGAAGCTTTCTTT
TRBJ2-1,TRBV7-6,.,TRBD2,CASSRLAVRNNEQFF,TGTGCCAGCAGCCGACTAGCGGTCAGAAACAATGAGCAGTTCTTC
TRBJ2-5,TRBV5-6,.,.,CASSLAAAQETQYF,TGTGCCAGCAGCTTGGCGGCCGCCCAAGAGACCCAGTACTTC
TRBJ2-5,TRBV5-5,.,.,CASSITGYLQETQYF,TGTGCCAGCAGCATAACGGGGTACCTCCAAGAGACCCAGTACTTC
TRBJ2-1,TRBV27,.,TRBD2,CASSLPQLAGWYNEQFF,TGTGCCAGCAGTTTACCCCAACTAGCGGGATGGTACAATGAGCAGTTCTTC
TRBJ1-1,TRBV19,.,.,CASSIVRGASEAFF,TGTGCCAGTAGTATCGTACGGGGGGCTTCTGAAGCTTTCTTT
TRBJ2-7,TRBV28,.,TRBD2,CASSLAGAYEQYF,TGTGCCAGCAGCTTAGCGGGAGCCTACGAGCAGTACTTC
TRBJ1-2,TRBV27,few,.,CASMDRTGSGYTF,TGTGCCAGCATGGATCGAACGGGGAGCGGCTACACCTTC
TRBJ2-1,TRBV28,.,.,CASSLPVTSNNEQFF,TGTGCCAGCAGTTTGCCGGTAACGTCTAACAATGAGCAGTTCTTC
TRBJ1-1,TRBV19,.,.,CASSPQGDTEAFF,TGTGCCAGTAGTCCCCAAGGGGACACTGAAGCTTTCTTT
TRBJ1-6,TRBV27,once,TRBD1,CASSLGQGASSPLHF,TGTGCCAGCAGTTTAGGGCAGGGGGCGTCTTCACCCCTCCACTTT
TRBJ2-2,TRBV27,.,.,CASSLLEANTGELFF,TGTGCCAGCAGTTTATTGGAAGCGAACACCGGGGAGCTGTTTTTT
TRBJ2-1,TRBV25-1,.,TRBD2,CASSDPGTRAEQFF,TGTGCCAGCAGTGATCCCGGGACTAGAGCTGAGCAGTTCTTC
TRBJ1-5,TRBV27,.,TRBD1,CASSISPGGAHQPQHF,TGTGCCAGCAGTATATCCCCAGGGGGCGCCCATCAGCCCCAGCATTTT